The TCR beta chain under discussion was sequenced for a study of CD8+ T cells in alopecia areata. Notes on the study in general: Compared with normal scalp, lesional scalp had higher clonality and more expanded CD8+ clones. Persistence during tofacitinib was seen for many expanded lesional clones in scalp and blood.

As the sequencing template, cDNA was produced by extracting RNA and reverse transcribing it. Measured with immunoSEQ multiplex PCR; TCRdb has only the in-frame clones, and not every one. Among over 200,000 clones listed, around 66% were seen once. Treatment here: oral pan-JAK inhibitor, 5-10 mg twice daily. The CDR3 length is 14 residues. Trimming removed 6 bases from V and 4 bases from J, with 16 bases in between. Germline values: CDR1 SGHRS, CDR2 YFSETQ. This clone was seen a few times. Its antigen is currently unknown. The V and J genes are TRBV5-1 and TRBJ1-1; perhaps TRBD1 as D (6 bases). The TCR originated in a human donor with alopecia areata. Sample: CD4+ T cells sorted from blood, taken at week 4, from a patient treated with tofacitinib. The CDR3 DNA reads TGCGCCAGCACCAATGCGCAGGGGAGCACTGAAGCTTTCTTT. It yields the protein CASTNAQGSTEAFF. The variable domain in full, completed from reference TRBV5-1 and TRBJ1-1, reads KAGVTQTPRYLIKTRGQQVTLSCSPISGHRSVSWYQQTPGQGLQFLFEYFSETQRNKGNFPGRFSGRQFSNSRSEMNVSTLELGDSALYLCASTNAQGSTEAFFGQGTRLTVV.